Following are 27 T cell receptor beta chains from one sample sequenced in a study of blood T cell repertoires in COVID-19 (dated by TCRdb to 2018 to 2021). The protocol used for the library was the immunoSEQ multiplex PCR assay. TCRdb took this table from immuneACCESS and kept in-frame rearrangements with V and J called. Such tables lack part of the clones; where checked against another copy, unresolved V genes explain under half of the gap, and the rest is unexplained. This sample is represented by about 170,000 clones; more than 65% of them were singletons. The ten largest account for about 16% of the sample. Material: PBMCs or T cells enriched from blood (not recorded which). The receptors derive from a man over 45 who had recovered from COVID-19.

This sequence joins TRBV27 and TRBJ2-3; TRBD1 is a possible D gene (6 bases). The germline V and J ends were trimmed by 2 bases and 1 base, with 7 bases remaining between them. Per the germline V gene, CDR1 is MNHEY and CDR2 is SMNVEV (reference sequence). This CDR3 has 14 amino acids. CDR3 DNA sequence: TGTGCCAGCAGTTTAAAGGGGGGCACAGATACGCAGTATTTT. Translated: CASSLKGGTDTQYF.

This clone was seen once. The rearrangement links TRBV28 to TRBJ1-2; 9 bases are a match to TRBD1. V lost 4 bases and J lost 4; bases outside the gene matches: 7. This CDR3 spans 15 amino acids. Germline V gene sequence: CDR1 MDHEN, CDR2 SYDVKM. CDR3 bases: TGTGCCAGCAGTTACCCCCCGGGACAGGGCTATGGCTACACCTTC. It yields the protein CASSYPPGQGYGYTF.

The genes are TRBV27 and TRBJ2-2, with 7 bases that match TRBD1. The CDR3 length is 14 residues. The germline V gene encodes CDR1 MNHEY and CDR2 SMNVEV (reference sequence). J gave up 2 bases and V 8 bases, and 5 bases lay outside the gene matches. The CDR3 loop reads CASRGQPNTGELFF. The CDR3 DNA sequence: TGTGCCAGCCGGGGACAGCCTAACACCGGGGAGCTGTTTTTT.

The V gene is TRBV28, the J gene TRBJ2-7, with TRBD2 identical over 7 bases. Looked up from germline, CDR1 is MDHEN and CDR2 is SYDVKM. The CDR3 contains 13 residues. The V segment lost 11 bases and the J segment 1 base; nucleotides outside the gene matches: 8. The CDR3 DNA reads TGTGCCGCCCTAAACGGGGGGTCCTACGAGCAGTACTTC. It encodes CAALNGGSYEQYF.

The chain uses TRBV7-2 and TRBJ2-7; 9 bases map to TRBD2. The germline V gene encodes CDR1 SGHTA and CDR2 FQGNSA. V shed 5 bases and J 6 bases; nucleotides not matched to a gene: 11. The CDR3 length is 15 residues. CDR3 nucleotides: TGTGCCAGCAGCGCCTGGGCGGGGGGGCGGATCGAGCAGTACTTC. This codes for CASSAWAGGRIEQYF. The full variable domain, completed using reference TRBV7-2 and TRBJ2-7, is GAGVSQSPSNKVTEKGKDVELRCDPISGHTALYWYRQSLGQGLEFLIYFQGNSAPDKSGLPSDRFSAERTGGSVSTLTIQRTQQEDSAVYLCASSAWAGGRIEQYFGPGTRLTVT.

This clone was counted a single time. The chain has TRBV5-5 and TRBJ1-4, with 7 bases aligning to TRBD1. Trimming took 0 bases from V and 2 from J; bases not matched to a gene: 13. The CDR3 runs to 19 residues. Germline CDR1 is SGHKS and CDR2 is YYEKEE (reference sequence). CDR3: CASSLDALQGLGTNEKLFF. Written as DNA, the CDR3 is TGTGCCAGCAGCTTGGATGCATTACAGGGGTTGGGCACTAATGAAAAACTGTTTTTT.

The chain is built from TRBV5-1 and TRBJ1-2; D is perhaps TRBD1 (6 bases). Between the trimmed V and J ends, which lost 6 bases and 3 bases, there was a span of 18 bases. The CDR3 totals 15 residues. The germline CDR1 and CDR2 sequences are SGHRS and YFSETQ. The CDR3 nucleotides are TGCGCCAGCACCGAGGGGTTAGGGGGTGACTATGGCTACACCTTC. Its translation is CASTEGLGGDYGYTF. Complete variable domain (other parts from reference TRBV5-1 and TRBJ1-2): KAGVTQTPRYLIKTRGQQVTLSCSPISGHRSVSWYQQTPGQGLQFLFEYFSETQRNKGNFPGRFSGRQFSNSRSEMNVSTLELGDSALYLCASTEGLGGDYGYTFGSGTRLTVV.

A remark on this clone: This likely stems from a read error, as it lies one base from a far larger clone. The chain joins TRBV9 to TRBJ2-2; D possibly corresponds to TRBD2 (6 bases). The germline V gene encodes CDR1 SGDLS and CDR2 YYNGEE. V lost 4 bases, J lost 1 base, and 8 bases lay in between. This CDR3 is 14 amino acids long. Written as DNA, the CDR3 is TGTGCCAGCAGCCTGGGACTGAACACCGGGGAGCTGTTTTTT. Amino acid sequence: CASSLGLNTGELFF.

The J gene is TRBJ2-1, the V gene TRBV11-2, with 11 bases that match TRBD1. With V trimmed by 5 bases and J by 5 bases, 5 bases remained unmatched. The CDR3 consists of 15 residues. Germline loops: CDR1 SGHAT, CDR2 FQNNGV. The chain's CDR3 is CASSAGQGANNEQFF. Here the CDR3 DNA reads TGTGCCAGCAGCGCCGGACAGGGGGCAAACAATGAGCAGTTCTTC.

This clone was recorded a few times. The chain recombines TRBV29-1 with TRBJ1-2; D possibly corresponds to TRBD1 (5 bases). From germline, CDR1 is SQVTM and CDR2 ANQGSEA. Trimming shortened V by 6 bases and J by 8 bases, and 13 bases separated the two germline ends. The CDR3 has 11 amino acids. The CDR3, as DNA: TGCAGCGTCCAGGGCGCGAACGGCTACACCTTC. Amino acid sequence: CSVQGANGYTF. Drawing the rest from reference TRBV29-1 and TRBJ1-2, the complete variable domain is SAVISQKPSRDICQRGTSLTIQCQVDSQVTMMFWYRQQPGQSLTLIATANQGSEATYESGFVIDKFPISRPNLTFSTLTVSNMSPEDSSIYLCSVQGANGYTFGSGTRLTVV.

About this clone: The same CDR3 is also encoded by other DNA sequences in this sample. This chain links TRBV19 with TRBJ2-1, with unresolved D. This CDR3 has 12 amino acids. Germline V gene lookup returns CDR1 LNHDA and CDR2 SQIVND (reference sequence). V was pared by 3 bases and J by 7 bases, with 7 bases between. CDR3 residues: CASSIRVNEQFF. CDR3 sequence (DNA): TGTGCCAGTAGTATTCGAGTAAATGAGCAGTTCTTC.

The V gene is TRBV28, the J gene TRBJ2-1, with TRBD2 identical over 15 bases. V trimming: 3 bases; J trimming: 10 bases; junction bases outside the gene matches: 4. The germline CDR1 and CDR2 sequences are MDHEN and SYDVKM. The CDR3 runs to 15 residues. Written as DNA, the CDR3 is TGTGCCAGCAGTTTCCGGACTAGCGGGGGGGCGGAGCAGTTCTTC. Its protein product is CASSFRTSGGAEQFF.

This chain links TRBV4-2 with TRBJ2-3; 8 bases align to TRBD2. The CDR3 contains 15 residues. Trimming removed 0 bases from V and 4 bases from J; junction bases left unmatched: 3. Germline V CDR1 and CDR2: LGHNA, YNFKEQ. The CDR3 loop is CASSQDTGGPDTQYF. The CDR3 nucleotides are TGTGCCAGCAGCCAAGACACGGGGGGGCCAGATACGCAGTATTTT.

The CDR3 spells CASSPTSAGELFF. CDR3 bases: TGTGCCAGCAGCCCAACTAGTGCCGGGGAGCTGTTTTTT. This chain uses TRBV7-9 with TRBJ2-2; possibly TRBD2 for D (5 bases). Germline CDR1 SEHNR, CDR2 FQNEAQ (reference sequence). The CDR3 runs 13 residues. V lost 5 bases to trimming and J lost 6 bases, with 10 bases between them.

This clone was recorded many times. Distinct nucleotide sequences in the sample also encode this CDR3. The chain employs TRBV7-9 and TRBJ1-5; no firm D call. V lost 1 base and J 1 base, leaving 11 bases between the germline ends. Germline V gives CDR1 SEHNR, CDR2 FQNEAQ (reference sequence). CDR3 size: 16 residues. CDR3 region: CASSLGAGLSNQPQHF. DNA for the CDR3: TGTGCCAGCAGCTTAGGAGCGGGGTTAAGCAATCAGCCCCAGCATTTT. Full variable domain (missing parts from reference TRBV7-9 and TRBJ1-5): DTGVSQNPRHKITKRGQNVTFRCDPISEHNRLYWYRQTLGQGPEFLTYFQNEAQLEKSRLLSDRFSAERPKGSFSTLEIQRTEQGDSAMYLCASSLGAGLSNQPQHFGDGTRLSIL.

This clone has just a few counts. This chain connects TRBV5-6 to TRBJ1-4, with D maybe TRBD1 (5 bases). The ends were cut back, 0 bases at V and 3 bases at J, with 12 bases in the middle. The CDR3 runs to 16 residues. CDR1 and CDR2 (germline): SGHDT, YYEEEE. This CDR3 reads CASSLAPTDSNEKLFF. CDR3 in DNA: TGTGCCAGCAGCTTGGCCCCGACAGACTCTAATGAAAAACTGTTTTTT.

The chain recombines TRBV7-3 with TRBJ1-2; 10 bases match TRBD1. This CDR3 is built from 13 residues. The germline gives CDR1 SGHTA, CDR2 FQGTGA. The ends lost 4 bases at V and 6 bases at J; junction bases unmatched: 2. In DNA form, the CDR3 reads TGTGCCAGCAGCTCCGGGACAGGGGATGGCTACACCTTC. Translating it yields CASSSGTGDGYTF.

This sequence joins TRBV4-1 and TRBJ1-2; D gene uncertain. The germline V gene has CDR1 MGHRA and CDR2 YSYEKL. The CDR3 runs to 14 residues. V lost 0 bases, J lost 3 bases, and 8 bases lay in between. The CDR3 DNA reads as TGCGCCAGCAGCCAAGAGGGCTTCGACTATGGCTACACCTTC. Its translation: CASSQEGFDYGYTF.

This clone was seen only a few times. The rearrangement links TRBV18 to TRBJ1-2, with D possibly TRBD1 on 6 matching bases. The ends were cut back, 6 bases at V and 0 bases at J, with 14 bases in the middle. This CDR3 is built from 15 residues. Germline CDR1 KGHSH, CDR2 LQKENI. Written as DNA, the CDR3 is TGTGCCAGCTCCCCGGACAGTATCACTAACTATGGCTACACCTTC. This translates into CASSPDSITNYGYTF.

The rearrangement links TRBV6-1 to TRBJ1-2; tentative D call: TRBD1 (6 bases). The CDR3 extends over 14 amino acids. CDR1 is MNHNS, CDR2 SASEGT, per germline. V lost 0 bases, J lost 6 bases, and 11 bases lay in between. CDR3 nucleotides: TGTGCCAGCAGTGAAGCTGGCAGGGGCCATGGCTACACCTTC. Its protein is CASSEAGRGHGYTF.

This chain links TRBV19 with TRBJ1-3; D might be TRBD1 (5 bases). Between the trimmed V and J ends, which lost 7 bases and 4 bases, there was a span of 14 bases. The CDR3 length is 14 residues. Germline lookup yields CDR1 LNHDA and CDR2 SQIVND (reference sequence). CDR3 loop: CASKPNGGGNTIYF. In nucleotides, the CDR3 is TGTGCCAGTAAGCCAAACGGGGGAGGAAACACCATATATTTT.

This clone was recorded only once. The chain has TRBV7-9 and TRBJ2-5; 9 bases line up with TRBD2. Germline assignment: CDR1 SEHNR and CDR2 FQNEAQ (reference sequence). The CDR3 sequence is 17 residues long. Trimming at V came to 4 bases and at J to 2 bases, leaving 11 bases not matched to a gene. DNA of the CDR3: TGTGCCAGCAGCTATCGCGGCACTAGCGGGTTACAAGAGACCCAGTACTTC. It yields the protein CASSYRGTSGLQETQYF.

V usage is TRBV9 and J usage is TRBJ2-7; TRBD2 matches at 11 bases. Germline trimming cut 0 bases from V and 4 bases from J; bases unmatched to any gene: 12. Germline-derived CDR1 and CDR2 are SGDLS and YYNGEE. The CDR3 length is 18 residues. This chain's CDR3 is CASSVGTSGGLWDYEQYF. The CDR3 DNA follows: TGTGCCAGCAGCGTAGGCACTAGCGGGGGCCTATGGGATTACGAGCAGTACTTC.

The chain uses TRBV12-3 or TRBV12-4 and TRBJ1-3; TRBD1 matches 7 bases. The CDR3 is made up of 13 amino acids. V shed 7 bases, J shed 4 bases, and the junction held 4 bases outside the gene matches. CDR3 sequence: CASKEGAGNTIYF. CDR3 nucleotide sequence: TGTGCCAGCAAAGAGGGGGCAGGAAACACCATATATTTT.

Details on this clone: Other DNA variants within this sample encode the same CDR3. V and J are TRBV3-1 (or the pseudogene TRBV3-2) and TRBJ1-5, with D possibly TRBD1 on 5 matching bases. The CDR3 extends over 13 amino acids. V was shortened by 0 bases and J by 5 bases, with 5 bases between the two germline ends. CDR1 and CDR2 from the germline V gene are LGHDT and YNNKEL (reference sequence). CDR3 protein: CASSQDRDQPQHF. For the CDR3, the DNA is TGTGCCAGCAGCCAAGACAGGGATCAGCCCCAGCATTTT.

This clone was counted only a few times. The V gene is TRBV5-1, the J gene TRBJ1-1; D uncertain. Per germline, CDR1 SGHRS and CDR2 YFSETQ. V dropped 0 bases and J dropped 2 bases, with 14 bases sitting between them. The CDR3 covers 16 residues. The CDR3 loop is CASSLAVGPFNTEAFF. The CDR3 bases are TGCGCCAGCAGCTTGGCCGTGGGCCCATTCAACACTGAAGCTTTCTTT. The full variable domain, with the rest looked up from reference TRBV5-1 and TRBJ1-1, is KAGVTQTPRYLIKTRGQQVTLSCSPISGHRSVSWYQQTPGQGLQFLFEYFSETQRNKGNFPGRFSGRQFSNSRSEMNVSTLELGDSALYLCASSLAVGPFNTEAFFGQGTRLTVV.

J is TRBJ2-6 and V is TRBV6-4; TRBD1 might be the D (6 bases). V dropped 5 bases and J dropped 4 bases, with 12 bases sitting between them. Germline V gives CDR1 MRHNA, CDR2 SNTAGT. This CDR3 is built from 15 residues. The CDR3 protein is CASSPRGSGANVLTF. CDR3 nucleotides: TGTGCCAGCAGTCCTAGGGGGTCGGGGGCCAACGTCCTGACTTTC.